A selection of T cell receptor beta chains follows, all from one sample in a study of T cell responses to AZD1222 COVID-19 vaccine. Assay: immunoSEQ multiplex PCR; the TCRdb copy retains only in-frame clones and omits some. The sample records 110,000 to 150,000 clones, about 92% being singletons. The starting material was peripheral blood, obtained after recovery from COVID-19. These receptors all stem from an adult who had recovered from COVID-19. Each CDR3 is given with its conserved first and last residue. A D gene is named only where the DNA matches it firmly. Not all rows give a size; the values are once, few, many and, for expanded clones, a class.

j_call	v_call	clone_size	d_call	cdr3_nt	cdr3_aa
TRBJ1-1	TRBV6-5	-	-	TGTGCCAGCTCCAAGCGGGGGGAATCGGAAGCTTTCTTT	CASSKRGESEAFF
TRBJ1-2	TRBV3-1/TRBV3-2	once	-	TGTGCCAGCAGCCAATTTCTGGGCCGACATGGCTACACCTTC	CASSQFLGRHGYTF
TRBJ2-5	TRBV3-1/TRBV3-2	-	-	TGTGCCAGCAGCCCCCGGAACAGGGACCAAGAGACCCAGTACTTC	CASSPRNRDQETQYF
TRBJ2-7	TRBV28	-	-	TGTGCCAGCAGTTCCTCCGGGGGCTACGAGCAGTACTTC	CASSSSGGYEQYF
TRBJ2-1	TRBV7-3	-	-	TGTGCCAGCAGCTTAAACAATGAGCAGTTCTTC	CASSLNNEQFF
TRBJ1-1	TRBV28	-	TRBD1	TGTGCCAGCAGTTTCTGGGGACAGGGGGCACTAGGCACTGAAGCTTTCTTT	CASSFWGQGALGTEAFF
TRBJ2-1	TRBV5-1	-	TRBD2	TGCGCCAGCACCCCGGGGAGGGTGAGCTCCTACAATGAGCAGTTCTTC	CASTPGRVSSYNEQFF
TRBJ2-7	TRBV15	-	-	TGTGCCACCAGCCGAGAAACATCATCCTACGAGCAGTACTTC	CATSRETSSYEQYF
TRBJ2-1	TRBV3-1/TRBV3-2	-	TRBD2	TGTGCCAGCAGCAGGCACAGACTAGCGGGATACAATGAGCAGTTCTTC	CASSRHRLAGYNEQFF
TRBJ2-5	TRBV7-2	-	-	TGTGCCAGCAGCTTATTCGGGTCGACGGGGGAGACCCAGTACTTC	CASSLFGSTGETQYF
TRBJ2-3	TRBV28	-	TRBD2	TGTGCCAGCAGTTTACGCGGTAGCGGGTATACTAGCACAGATACGCAGTATTTT	CASSLRGSGYTSTDTQYF
TRBJ1-3	TRBV30	-	TRBD1	TGTGCCTGGAGTGTACGGACAGGCCGCTCTGGAAACACCATATATTTT	CAWSVRTGRSGNTIYF
TRBJ2-3	TRBV7-3	-	TRBD1	TGTGCCAGCAGATCAGGGGACAGTAGCACAGATACGCAGTATTTT	CASRSGDSSTDTQYF
TRBJ2-1	TRBV19	-	-	TGTGCCAGTAAGAGGGCCAGTACCTACAATGAGCAGTTCTTC	CASKRASTYNEQFF
TRBJ1-6	TRBV5-6	-	-	TGTGCCAGCAGCTTGGCAGGTCGGCGGGAACCCCTCCACTTT	CASSLAGRREPLHF
TRBJ2-5	TRBV12-3/TRBV12-4	-	-	TGTGCCAGCAGTCGGTCCCCAGAGACCCAGTACTTC	CASSRSPETQYF
TRBJ2-1	TRBV14	-	TRBD1	TGTGCCAGCAGCCCCAGGGGGCACAATGAGCAGTTCTTC	CASSPRGHNEQFF
TRBJ2-7	TRBV11-2	once	-	TGTGCCAGCAGCTCCAAAACAGGGTCGGCCTACGAGCAGTACTTC	CASSSKTGSAYEQYF
TRBJ2-6	TRBV19	-	TRBD1	TGTGCCAGTAGTGGCCGGACAGGGGGCGCCTGGGCCAACGTCCTGACTTTC	CASSGRTGGAWANVLTF
TRBJ2-5	TRBV2	-	TRBD2	TGTGCCAGCAGTCACGCTCTTGGACTAGCGGGATCGGGGCAAGAGACCCAGTACTTC	CASSHALGLAGSGQETQYF
TRBJ2-3	TRBV9	-	-	TGTGCCAGCAGCGTAGAGGTAGTCACAGATACGCAGTATTTT	CASSVEVVTDTQYF
TRBJ2-7	TRBV7-6	-	TRBD2	TGTGCCAGCAGCCCACTAACTAGCGGGAGTCTATCGAGGGAGCAGTACTTC	CASSPLTSGSLSREQYF
TRBJ1-2	TRBV19	-	-	TGTGCCAGTAGTATTCCCGGGGACTACTATGGCTACACCTTC	CASSIPGDYYGYTF
TRBJ1-2	TRBV10-3	-	-	TGTGCCATCAGTGAGCTTGGCGACAGTGATGGCTACACCTTC	CAISELGDSDGYTF
TRBJ1-6	TRBV5-1	-	-	TGCGCCAGCAGCTTGGATGGAGCCCTCTATAATTCACCCCTCCACTTT	CASSLDGALYNSPLHF
TRBJ1-1	TRBV18	-	-	TGTGCCAGCTCACCACGGGAGGAAACTGAAGCTTTCTTT	CASSPREETEAFF
TRBJ1-4	TRBV7-9	-	-	TGTGCCAGCAGCGTTGGTAGACCAACTAATGAAAAACTGTTTTTT	CASSVGRPTNEKLFF
TRBJ2-7	TRBV6-1	-	-	TGTGCCAGCAGTGAGTTCTACGAGCAGTACTTC	CASSEFYEQYF
TRBJ1-2	TRBV4-1	-	-	TGCGCCAGCAGCCCCACGACAGTTCCAAGGAATGGCTACACCTTC	CASSPTTVPRNGYTF
TRBJ1-2	TRBV28	-	TRBD1	TGTGCCATCCGCAGGGGGCCAGTTGGCTACACCTTC	CAIRRGPVGYTF
TRBJ2-1	TRBV27	-	-	TGTGCCAGCAGTTTAAAGGGGGTGGGTACCGGGTTTTTCTATGAGCAGTTCTTC	CASSLKGVGTGFFYEQFF
TRBJ1-6	TRBV19	-	TRBD1	TGTGCCAGTAGTACGCCGGGACAGAGAAATTCACCCCTCCACTTT	CASSTPGQRNSPLHF
TRBJ1-5	TRBV24-1	-	-	TGTGCCACCAGTGACCCTGGACGGAATCAGCCCCAGCATTTT	CATSDPGRNQPQHF
TRBJ2-7	TRBV19	-	-	TGTGCCAGTAGTTCCGCCGGACGACGCTACGAGCAGTACTTC	CASSSAGRRYEQYF
TRBJ2-7	TRBV7-2	-	TRBD2	TGTGCCAGCAGCTCCCCTAGCGGGCCCTCCTACGAGCAGTACTTC	CASSSPSGPSYEQYF
TRBJ2-7	TRBV4-1	few	-	TGCGCCAGCAGCCTTCAATCGGGCTACGAGCAGTACTTC	CASSLQSGYEQYF
TRBJ1-3	TRBV3-1/TRBV3-2	once	-	TGTGCCAGCAGCCCCGCCTCAGCAAGGTCTGGAAACACCATATATTTT	CASSPASARSGNTIYF
TRBJ2-5	TRBV7-9	-	TRBD1	TGTGCCAGCAGCTTCAGGGGGTCTAAAGAGACCCAGTACTTC	CASSFRGSKETQYF
TRBJ2-7	TRBV6-5	-	-	TGTGCCAGCAGTTACTCCCTAATCTACGAGCAGTACTTC	CASSYSLIYEQYF
TRBJ2-1	TRBV28	-	-	TGTGCCAGCAGTTTTTTGCTGACTGCTGACAATGAGCAGTTCTTC	CASSFLLTADNEQFF
TRBJ2-7	TRBV6-1	-	TRBD2	TGTGCCAGCAGTGAAGCTCGGGGGGTGGGCTACGAGCAGTACTTC	CASSEARGVGYEQYF
TRBJ1-2	TRBV27	-	TRBD1	TGTGCCAGCGGAGTTTCGACAGGGAACTATGGCTACACCTTC	CASGVSTGNYGYTF
TRBJ1-6	TRBV19	-	-	TGTGCCAGTAGTATCGCCCAAGATTCACCCCTCCACTTT	CASSIAQDSPLHF
TRBJ2-7	TRBV4-1	-	TRBD2	TGCGCCAGCAGCCGCTCGACTAGCGCTTCCTCTTCCTACGAGCAGTACTTC	CASSRSTSASSSYEQYF
TRBJ1-2	TRBV5-8	-	-	TGTGCCAGCAGCTTGGTCGGGAATCATGGCTACACCTTC	CASSLVGNHGYTF
TRBJ2-5	TRBV27	once	TRBD1	TGTGCCAGCAGCCTAAACAGGGGGGAGACCCAGTACTTC	CASSLNRGETQYF
TRBJ2-7	TRBV5-1	-	-	TGCGCCAGCAGCTTGAGCGCCTTGGCAGGAGGCCTATACGAGCAGTACTTC	CASSLSALAGGLYEQYF
TRBJ2-3	TRBV19	-	TRBD1	TGTGCCAGTAGCCACCTGGGAGGGACAGGGACAGATACGCAGTATTTT	CASSHLGGTGTDTQYF
TRBJ2-5	TRBV18	-	-	TGTGCCAGCTCACCGCAGGGGAGGGCCGGGGAGACCCAGTACTTC	CASSPQGRAGETQYF
TRBJ2-7	TRBV19	once	TRBD2	TGTGCCAGTACTCAGAACTTACAGCTGGCGCTAGCGGGCTACGAGCAGTACTTC	CASTQNLQLALAGYEQYF
TRBJ2-5	TRBV11-3	-	TRBD1	TGTGCCAGCAGCCTGGGACAGCAAGAGACCCAGTACTTC	CASSLGQQETQYF
TRBJ2-1	TRBV27	-	-	TGTGCCAGCACCCCCGACAGACTCACCTACAATGAGCAGTTCTTC	CASTPDRLTYNEQFF
TRBJ2-1	TRBV27	-	TRBD2	TGTGCCAGCAGTTCCGAGGTCCTAGCGGGGGCCCTCTACAATGAGCAGTTCTTC	CASSSEVLAGALYNEQFF
TRBJ2-3	TRBV21-1	-	-	TGTGCCAGCAGACAGGGCACAGATACGCAGTATTTT	CASRQGTDTQYF
TRBJ2-7	TRBV13	-	-	TGTGCCAGCAGCTTTGCGACTGAGGCAGGGAGGAAATACGAGCAGTACTTC	CASSFATEAGRKYEQYF
TRBJ1-2	TRBV28	-	-	TGTGCCAGCAGTTTAGGGACTGGCTACACCTTC	CASSLGTGYTF
TRBJ2-7	TRBV5-1	-	-	TGCGCCAGCAACGACGGGAGTGGCGAGCAGTACTTC	CASNDGSGEQYF
TRBJ1-5	TRBV5-3	-	-	TGTGCCAGATCCTGCTGGGGATACAATCAGCCCCAGCATTTT	CARSCWGYNQPQHF